The following is a TCR beta chain sequence with its context. The V and J ends lost 5 bases and 3 bases, in that order; junction bases with no gene match: 3. CDR1 is SNHLY, CDR2 FYNNEI, per germline. The CDR3 length is 15 residues. The repertoire was sequenced with immunoSEQ multiplex PCR; TCRdb's copy has only in-frame clones and lacks some. The data contain 55,000 to 90,000 clones, approximately 84% of them singletons. The data were taken from a study of blood T cell repertoires in COVID-19. The sequencing input was peripheral blood. The source of this sequence is a woman aged 60-70 years with acute or convalescent COVID-19. The rearrangement links TRBV2 to TRBJ1-5, with TRBD1 identical over 11 bases. The chain's CDR3 is CASSYGQGANQPQHF. The CDR3 coding sequence is TGTGCCAGCAGTTATGGACAGGGGGCCAATCAGCCCCAGCATTTT.